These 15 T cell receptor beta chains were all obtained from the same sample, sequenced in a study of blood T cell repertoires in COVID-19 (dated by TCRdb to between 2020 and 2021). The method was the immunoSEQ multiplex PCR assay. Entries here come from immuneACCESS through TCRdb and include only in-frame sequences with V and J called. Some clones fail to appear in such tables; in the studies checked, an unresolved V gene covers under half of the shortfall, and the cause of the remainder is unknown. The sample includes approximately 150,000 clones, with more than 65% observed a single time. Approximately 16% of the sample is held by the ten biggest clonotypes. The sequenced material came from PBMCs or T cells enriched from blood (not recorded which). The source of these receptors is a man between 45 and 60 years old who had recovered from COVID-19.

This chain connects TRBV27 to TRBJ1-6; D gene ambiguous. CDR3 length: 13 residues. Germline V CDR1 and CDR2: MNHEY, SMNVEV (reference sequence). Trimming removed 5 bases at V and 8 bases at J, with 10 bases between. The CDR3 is CASSPGIYSPLHF. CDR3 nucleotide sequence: TGTGCCAGCAGTCCCGGGATCTATTCACCCCTCCACTTT.

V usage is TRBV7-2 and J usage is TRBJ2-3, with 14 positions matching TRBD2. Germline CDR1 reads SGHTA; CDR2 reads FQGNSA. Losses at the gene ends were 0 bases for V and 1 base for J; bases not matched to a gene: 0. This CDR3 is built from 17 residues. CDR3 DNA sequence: TGTGCCAGCAGCTTAGCGGGACTAGCGGGGGGCACAGATACGCAGTATTTT. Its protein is CASSLAGLAGGTDTQYF. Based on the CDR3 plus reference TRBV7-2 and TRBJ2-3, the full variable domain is GAGVSQSPSNKVTEKGKDVELRCDPISGHTALYWYRQSLGQGLEFLIYFQGNSAPDKSGLPSDRFSAERTGGSVSTLTIQRTQQEDSAVYLCASSLAGLAGGTDTQYFGPGTRLTVL.

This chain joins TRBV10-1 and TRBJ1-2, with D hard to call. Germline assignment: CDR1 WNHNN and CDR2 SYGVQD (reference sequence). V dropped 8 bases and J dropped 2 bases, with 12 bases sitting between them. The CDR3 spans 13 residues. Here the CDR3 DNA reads TGCGCCAGCTCCCCGGCCAGGAACTATGGCTACACCTTC. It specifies CASSPARNYGYTF.

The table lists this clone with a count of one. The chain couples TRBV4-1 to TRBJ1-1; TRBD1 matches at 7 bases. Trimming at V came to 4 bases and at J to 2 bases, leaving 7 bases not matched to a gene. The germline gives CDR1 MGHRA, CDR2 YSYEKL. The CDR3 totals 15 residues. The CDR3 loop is CASSPREGANTEAFF. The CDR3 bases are TGCGCCAGCAGCCCACGGGAGGGGGCAAACACTGAAGCTTTCTTT.

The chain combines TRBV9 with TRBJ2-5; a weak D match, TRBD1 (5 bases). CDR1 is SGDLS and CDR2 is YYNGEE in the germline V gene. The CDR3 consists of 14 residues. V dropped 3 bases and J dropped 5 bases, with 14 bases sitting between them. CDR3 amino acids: CASSAGLLGETQYF. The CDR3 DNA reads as TGTGCCAGCAGCGCAGGGCTATTAGGGGAGACCCAGTACTTC.

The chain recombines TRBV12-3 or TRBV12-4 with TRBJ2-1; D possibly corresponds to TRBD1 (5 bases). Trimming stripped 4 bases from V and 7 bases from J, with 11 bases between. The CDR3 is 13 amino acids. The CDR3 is CASSSLRVNEQFF. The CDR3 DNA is TGTGCCAGCAGTTCCCTCAGGGTTAATGAGCAGTTCTTC.

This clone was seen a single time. The CDR3 DNA follows: TGCGCCAGCAGCTTGGCCCTAGCGGGGCCCACAGATACGCAGTATTTT. Translation: CASSLALAGPTDTQYF. The genes are TRBV5-1 and TRBJ2-3; 9 bases line up with TRBD2. Trimming cost V 0 bases and J 2 bases; bases outside gene matches: 4. CDR1 and CDR2 from the germline V gene are SGHRS and YFSETQ. This CDR3 is built from 16 residues. The full variable domain, its missing parts supplied by reference TRBV5-1 and TRBJ2-3, is KAGVTQTPRYLIKTRGQQVTLSCSPISGHRSVSWYQQTPGQGLQFLFEYFSETQRNKGNFPGRFSGRQFSNSRSEMNVSTLELGDSALYLCASSLALAGPTDTQYFGPGTRLTVL.

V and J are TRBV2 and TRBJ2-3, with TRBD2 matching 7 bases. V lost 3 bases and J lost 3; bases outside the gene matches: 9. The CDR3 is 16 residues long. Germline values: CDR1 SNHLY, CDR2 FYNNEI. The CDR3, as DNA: TGTGCCAGCAGTGACCACTTGGCGGGGGAGACAGATACGCAGTATTTT. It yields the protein CASSDHLAGETDTQYF.

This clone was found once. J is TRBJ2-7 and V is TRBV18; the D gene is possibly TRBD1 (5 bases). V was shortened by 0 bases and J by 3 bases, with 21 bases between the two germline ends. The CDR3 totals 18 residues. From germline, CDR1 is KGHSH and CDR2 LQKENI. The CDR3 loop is CASSPPNRRAGYFYEQYF. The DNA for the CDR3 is TGTGCCAGCTCACCACCGAATCGTCGGGCAGGGTATTTCTACGAGCAGTACTTC.

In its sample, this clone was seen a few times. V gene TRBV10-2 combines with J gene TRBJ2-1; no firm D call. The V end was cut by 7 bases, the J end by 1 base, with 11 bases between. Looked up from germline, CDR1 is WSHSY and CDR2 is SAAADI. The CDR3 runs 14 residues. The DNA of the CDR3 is TGCGCCAGCACCCCAGACTCGTCCTACAATGAGCAGTTCTTC. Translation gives CASTPDSSYNEQFF.

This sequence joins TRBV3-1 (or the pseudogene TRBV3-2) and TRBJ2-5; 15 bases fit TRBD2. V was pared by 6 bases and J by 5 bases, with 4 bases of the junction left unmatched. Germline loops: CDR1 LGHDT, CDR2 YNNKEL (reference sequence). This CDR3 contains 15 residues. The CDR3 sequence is CASSYGTSGGETQYF. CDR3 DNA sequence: TGTGCCAGCAGTTACGGGACTAGCGGGGGGGAGACCCAGTACTTC.

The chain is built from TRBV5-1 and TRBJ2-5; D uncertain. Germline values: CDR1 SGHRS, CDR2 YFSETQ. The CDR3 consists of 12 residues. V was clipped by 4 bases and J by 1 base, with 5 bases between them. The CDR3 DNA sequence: TGCGCCAGCAGCCTCCGCCAAGAGACCCAGTACTTC. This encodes CASSLRQETQYF.

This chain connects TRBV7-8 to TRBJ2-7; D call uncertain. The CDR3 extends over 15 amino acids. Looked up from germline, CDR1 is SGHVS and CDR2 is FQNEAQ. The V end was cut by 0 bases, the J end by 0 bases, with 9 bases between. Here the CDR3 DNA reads TGTGCCAGCAGCTTAGCGCGAACCACCTCCTACGAGCAGTACTTC. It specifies CASSLARTTSYEQYF.

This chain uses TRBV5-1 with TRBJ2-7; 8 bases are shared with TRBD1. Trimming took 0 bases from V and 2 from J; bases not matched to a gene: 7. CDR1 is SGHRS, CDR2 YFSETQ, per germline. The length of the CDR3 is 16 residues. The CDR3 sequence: CASSLGQGANAYEQYF. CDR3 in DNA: TGCGCCAGCAGCTTGGGGCAGGGGGCAAACGCCTACGAGCAGTACTTC.

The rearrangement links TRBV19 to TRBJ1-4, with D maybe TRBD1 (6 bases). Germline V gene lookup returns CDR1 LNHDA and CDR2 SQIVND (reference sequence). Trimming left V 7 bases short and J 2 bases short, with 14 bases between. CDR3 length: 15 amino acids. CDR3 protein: CASTNQGLTNEKLFF. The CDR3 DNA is TGTGCCAGTACTAACCAGGGGTTGACTAATGAAAAACTGTTTTTT.